Below are 3 T cell receptor beta chains sequenced from a single sample in a study of sequential checkpoint blockade in melanoma. Libraries were prepared by immunoSEQ multiplex PCR; TCRdb keeps only in-frame clonotypes and omits some of them. The data contain approximately 23,000 clones, 80% to 85% of them singletons. Specified treatment: randomized to nivolumab then ipilimumab (arm A) or the reverse (arm B). The starting material was CD8+ T cells sorted from blood (inferred from file names), obtained from a patient given nivolumab and ipilimumab in sequence. The receptors derive from a human donor with melanoma.

The chain couples TRBV27 to TRBJ2-1; TRBD2 might be the D (5 bases). The CDR3 spans 15 residues. V was trimmed by 3 bases and J by 1 base, leaving 10 bases between them. Germline V gives CDR1 MNHEY, CDR2 SMNVEV (reference sequence). The CDR3 nucleotides read TGTGCCAGCAGTTTTGGACTTTGGTCCTACAATGAGCAGTTCTTC. Translated: CASSFGLWSYNEQFF.

The rearrangement joins TRBV5-6 to TRBJ2-1, with TRBD1 matching over 10 bases. Losses at the gene ends were 5 bases for V and 8 bases for J; bases not matched to a gene: 4. Germline lookup yields CDR1 SGHDT and CDR2 YYEEEE. The CDR3 runs 13 residues. The CDR3 protein is CASSWDRGHEQFF. CDR3 in DNA: TGTGCCAGCAGTTGGGACAGGGGCCATGAGCAGTTCTTC.

This chain connects TRBV7-9 to TRBJ2-7; 10 bases are shared with TRBD2. Germline loops: CDR1 SEHNR, CDR2 FQNEAQ (reference sequence). The CDR3 extends over 17 amino acids. The V segment lost 2 bases and the J segment 1 base; nucleotides outside the gene matches: 8. The CDR3 DNA reads as TGTGCCAGCAGCTTAAGTAGCGGGGGGCAAAATTCCTACGAGCAGTACTTC. This codes for CASSLSSGGQNSYEQYF.